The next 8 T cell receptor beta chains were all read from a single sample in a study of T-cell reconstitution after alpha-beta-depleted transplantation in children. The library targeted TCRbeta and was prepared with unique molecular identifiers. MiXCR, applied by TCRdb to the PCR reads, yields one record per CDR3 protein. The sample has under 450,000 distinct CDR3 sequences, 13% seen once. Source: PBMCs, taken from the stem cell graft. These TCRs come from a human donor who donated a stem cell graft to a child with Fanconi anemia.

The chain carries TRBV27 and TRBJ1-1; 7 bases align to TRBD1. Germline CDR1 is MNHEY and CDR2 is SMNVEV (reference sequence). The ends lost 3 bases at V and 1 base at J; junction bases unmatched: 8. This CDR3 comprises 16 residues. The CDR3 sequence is CASSFVGGIGNTEAFF. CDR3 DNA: TGTGCCAGCAGTTTTGTAGGGGGCATCGGGAACACTGAAGCTTTCTTT.

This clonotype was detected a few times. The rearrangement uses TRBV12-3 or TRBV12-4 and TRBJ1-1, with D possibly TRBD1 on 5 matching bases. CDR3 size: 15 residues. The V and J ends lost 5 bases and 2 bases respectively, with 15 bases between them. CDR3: CASSPLRGLNTEAFF. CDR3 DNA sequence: TGTGCCAGCAGTCCCTTGAGGGGCCTAAACACTGAAGCTTTCTTT.

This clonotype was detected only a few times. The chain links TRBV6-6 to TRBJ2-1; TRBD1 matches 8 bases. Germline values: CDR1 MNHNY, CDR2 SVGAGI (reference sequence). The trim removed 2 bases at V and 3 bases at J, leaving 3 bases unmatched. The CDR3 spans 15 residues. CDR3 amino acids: CASSYGGTGYNEQFF. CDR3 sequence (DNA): TGTGCCAGCAGTTACGGTGGGACAGGCTACAATGAGCAGTTCTTC.

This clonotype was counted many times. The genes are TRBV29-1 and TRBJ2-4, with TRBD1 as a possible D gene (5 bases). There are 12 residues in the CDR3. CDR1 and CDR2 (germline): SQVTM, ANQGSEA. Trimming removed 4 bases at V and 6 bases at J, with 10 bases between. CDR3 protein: CSVADSPNIQYF. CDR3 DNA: TGCAGCGTTGCCGACAGCCCAAACATTCAGTACTTC. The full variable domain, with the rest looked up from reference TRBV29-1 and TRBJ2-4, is SAVISQKPSRDICQRGTSLTIQCQVDSQVTMMFWYRQQPGQSLTLIATANQGSEATYESGFVIDKFPISRPNLTFSTLTVSNMSPEDSSIYLCSVADSPNIQYFGAGTRLSVL.

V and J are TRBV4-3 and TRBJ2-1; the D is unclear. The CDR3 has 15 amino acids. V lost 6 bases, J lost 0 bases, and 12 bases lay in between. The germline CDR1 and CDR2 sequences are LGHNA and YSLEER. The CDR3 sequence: CASSKIPYSYNEQFF. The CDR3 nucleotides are TGCGCCAGCAGTAAGATTCCCTACTCCTACAATGAGCAGTTCTTC.

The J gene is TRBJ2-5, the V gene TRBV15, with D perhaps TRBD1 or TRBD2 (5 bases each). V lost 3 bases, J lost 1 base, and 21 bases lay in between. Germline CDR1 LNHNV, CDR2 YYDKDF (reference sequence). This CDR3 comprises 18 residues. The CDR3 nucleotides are TGTGCCACCAGCAGGGACACCCGGTTGGACGGAGGCCAAGAGACCCAGTACTTC. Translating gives CATSRDTRLDGGQETQYF.

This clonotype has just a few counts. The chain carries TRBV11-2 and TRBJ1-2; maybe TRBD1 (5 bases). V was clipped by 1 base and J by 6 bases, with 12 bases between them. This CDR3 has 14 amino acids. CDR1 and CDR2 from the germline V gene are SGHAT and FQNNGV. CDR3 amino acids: CASSLVGQGNGYTF. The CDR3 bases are TGTGCCAGCAGCTTAGTTGGGCAGGGTAATGGCTACACCTTC.

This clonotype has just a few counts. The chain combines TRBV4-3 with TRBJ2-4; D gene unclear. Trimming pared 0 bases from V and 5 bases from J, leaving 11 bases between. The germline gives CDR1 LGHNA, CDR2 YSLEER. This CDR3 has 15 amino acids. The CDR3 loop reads CASSQDNNRQNIQYF. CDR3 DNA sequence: TGCGCCAGCAGCCAAGATAACAACAGACAAAACATTCAGTACTTC.